The T cell receptor beta chain under discussion was sequenced for a study of cytomegalovirus exposure and HLA in healthy donors. Primers: 60 Vbeta forward and 13 Jbeta reverse. The method was immunoSEQ multiplex PCR; TCRdb's version includes in-frame clones alone and lacks a portion of them. The profile shows 100,000 to 150,000 clones, roughly 74% of them singletons. The length of the CDR3 is 11 residues. Germline CDR1 reads MDHEN; CDR2 reads SYDVKM. V was trimmed by 10 bases and J by 9 bases, leaving 15 bases between them. Study outcomes and limitations: The later analysis indicated that the majority of CMV-associated TCR beta chains appeared HLA-restricted.

Concerning this clone itself: Antigen specificity is unknown.

Material for sequencing was PBMCs. The genes are TRBV28 and TRBJ1-1; perhaps TRBD1 as D (6 bases). The clonotype comes from a man between 35 and 55 years old in good health and CMV-seronegative. The CDR3 DNA follows: TGTGCCACCAAGAACCGGGACAAAGCTTTCTTT. Protein sequence: CATKNRDKAFF.